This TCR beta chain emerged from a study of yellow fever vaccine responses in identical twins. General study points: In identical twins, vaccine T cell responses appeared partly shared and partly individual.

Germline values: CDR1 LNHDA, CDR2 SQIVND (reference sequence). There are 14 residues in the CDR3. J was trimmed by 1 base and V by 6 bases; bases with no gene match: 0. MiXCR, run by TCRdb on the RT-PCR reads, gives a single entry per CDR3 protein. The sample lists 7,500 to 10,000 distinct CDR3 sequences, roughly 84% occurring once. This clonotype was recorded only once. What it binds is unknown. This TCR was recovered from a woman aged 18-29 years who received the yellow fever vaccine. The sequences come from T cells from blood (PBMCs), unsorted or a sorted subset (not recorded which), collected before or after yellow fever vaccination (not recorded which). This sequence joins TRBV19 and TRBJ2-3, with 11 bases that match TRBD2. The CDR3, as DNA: TGTGCCAGTAGACTAGCGGGAGGCACAGATACGCAGTATTTT. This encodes CASRLAGGTDTQYF.